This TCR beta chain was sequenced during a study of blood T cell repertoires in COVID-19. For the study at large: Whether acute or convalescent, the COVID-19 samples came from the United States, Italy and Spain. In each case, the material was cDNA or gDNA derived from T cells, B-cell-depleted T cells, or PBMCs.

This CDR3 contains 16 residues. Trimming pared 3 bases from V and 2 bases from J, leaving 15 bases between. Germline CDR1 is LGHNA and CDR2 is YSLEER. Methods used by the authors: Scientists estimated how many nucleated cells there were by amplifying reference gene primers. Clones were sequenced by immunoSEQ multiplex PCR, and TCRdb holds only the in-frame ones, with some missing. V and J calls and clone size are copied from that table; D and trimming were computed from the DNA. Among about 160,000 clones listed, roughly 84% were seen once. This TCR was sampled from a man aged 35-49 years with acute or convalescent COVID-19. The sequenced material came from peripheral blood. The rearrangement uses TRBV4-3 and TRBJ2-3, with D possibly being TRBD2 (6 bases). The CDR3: CASSQGPSAYTDTQYF. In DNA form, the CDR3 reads TGCGCCAGCAGCCAGGGTCCTAGCGCTTACACAGATACGCAGTATTTT.